The T cell receptor beta chain under discussion was sequenced for a study of chemoradiotherapy in HPV16-positive cancers. This CDR3 spans 14 amino acids. Germline-derived CDR1 and CDR2 are SGDLS and YYNGEE. The J segment lost 1 base and the V segment lost 4 bases, leaving 2 bases of the junction unmatched. Assay used: immunoSEQ multiplex PCR; TCRdb lists only in-frame clones, some missing. The sample yields some 20,000 clones, around 84% seen once. This sequence originates from a human donor with HPV-associated anogenital cancer. The chain has TRBV9 and TRBJ1-1; 9 bases match TRBD1. The sequences come from blood, collected from a patient who underwent chemoradiotherapy. CDR3 nucleotides: TGTGCCAGCAGCCAGGACAGGGGGAACACTGAAGCTTTCTTT. Translating gives CASSQDRGNTEAFF.